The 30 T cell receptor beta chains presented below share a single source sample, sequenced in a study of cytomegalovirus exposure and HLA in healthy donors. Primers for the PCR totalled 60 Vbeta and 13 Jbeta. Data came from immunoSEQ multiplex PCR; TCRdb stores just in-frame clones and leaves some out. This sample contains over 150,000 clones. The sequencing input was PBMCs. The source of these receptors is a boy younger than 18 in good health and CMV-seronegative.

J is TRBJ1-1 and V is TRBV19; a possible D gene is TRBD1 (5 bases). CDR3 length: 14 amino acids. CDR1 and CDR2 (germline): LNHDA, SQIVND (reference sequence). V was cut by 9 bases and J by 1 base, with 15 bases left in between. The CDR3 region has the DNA TGTGCCAGACTCAGGGCCCATTGGAACACTGAAGCTTTCTTT. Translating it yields CARLRAHWNTEAFF.

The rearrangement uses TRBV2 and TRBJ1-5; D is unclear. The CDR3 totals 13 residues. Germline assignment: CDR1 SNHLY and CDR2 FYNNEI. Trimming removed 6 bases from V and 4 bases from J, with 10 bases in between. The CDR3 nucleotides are TGTGCCAGCAGGCCGACGGGTAATCAGCCCCAGCATTTT. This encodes CASRPTGNQPQHF.

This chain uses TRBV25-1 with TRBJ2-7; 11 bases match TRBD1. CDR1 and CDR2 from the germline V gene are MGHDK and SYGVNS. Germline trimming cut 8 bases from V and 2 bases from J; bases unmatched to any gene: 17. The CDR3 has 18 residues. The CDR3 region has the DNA TGTGCCAGCCAGGAAAAGACCGGGACAGGGGGTTTCACCTACGAGCAGTACTTC. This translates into CASQEKTGTGGFTYEQYF.

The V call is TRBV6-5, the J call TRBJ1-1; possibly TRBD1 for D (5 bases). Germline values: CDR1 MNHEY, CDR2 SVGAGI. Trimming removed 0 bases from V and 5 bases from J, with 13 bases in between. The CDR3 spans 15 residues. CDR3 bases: TGTGCCAGCAGTTACTCGGGGGGAGGTGCGACTGAAGCTTTCTTT. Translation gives CASSYSGGGATEAFF.

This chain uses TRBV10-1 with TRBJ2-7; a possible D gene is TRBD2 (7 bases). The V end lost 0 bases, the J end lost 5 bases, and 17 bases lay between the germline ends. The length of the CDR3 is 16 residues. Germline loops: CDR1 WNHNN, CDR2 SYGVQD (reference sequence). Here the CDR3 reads CASSESGGGFEDEQYF. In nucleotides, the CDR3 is TGCGCCAGCAGTGAGTCCGGCGGGGGCTTCGAGGACGAGCAGTACTTC.

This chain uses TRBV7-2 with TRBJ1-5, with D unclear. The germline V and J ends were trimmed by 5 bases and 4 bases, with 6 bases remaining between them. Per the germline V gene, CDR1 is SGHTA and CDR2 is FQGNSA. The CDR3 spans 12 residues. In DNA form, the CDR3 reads TGTGCCAGCAGCCAGGAAAATCAGCCCCAGCATTTT. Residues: CASSQENQPQHF.

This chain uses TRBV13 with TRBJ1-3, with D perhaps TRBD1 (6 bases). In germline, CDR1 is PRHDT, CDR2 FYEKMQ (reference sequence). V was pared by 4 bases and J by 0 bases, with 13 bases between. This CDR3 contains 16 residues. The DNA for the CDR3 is TGTGCCAGCAGCTCTTCACAGGGCCGCTCTGGAAACACCATATATTTT. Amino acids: CASSSSQGRSGNTIYF.

CDR3 amino acids: CASSSDYYYEQYF. CDR3 DNA: TGTGCCAGCAGCTCCGACTACTACTACGAGCAGTACTTC. This chain uses TRBV7-2 with TRBJ2-7, with TRBD2 as a possible D gene (5 bases). The length of the CDR3 is 13 residues. Trimming cost V 4 bases and J 3 bases, with 10 bases left between them. From germline, CDR1 is SGHTA and CDR2 FQGNSA.

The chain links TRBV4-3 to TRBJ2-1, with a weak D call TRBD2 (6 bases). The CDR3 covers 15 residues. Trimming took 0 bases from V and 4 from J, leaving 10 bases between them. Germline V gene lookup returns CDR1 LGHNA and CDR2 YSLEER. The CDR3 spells CASSQDWGEYNEQFF. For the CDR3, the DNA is TGCGCCAGCAGCCAAGACTGGGGGGAATACAATGAGCAGTTCTTC.

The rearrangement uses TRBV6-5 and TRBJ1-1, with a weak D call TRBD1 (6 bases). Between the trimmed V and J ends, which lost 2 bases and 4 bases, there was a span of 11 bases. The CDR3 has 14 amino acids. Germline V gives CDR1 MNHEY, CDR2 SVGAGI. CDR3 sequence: CASSYGGGGTEAFF. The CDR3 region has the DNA TGTGCCAGCAGTTACGGGGGAGGGGGCACTGAAGCTTTCTTT.

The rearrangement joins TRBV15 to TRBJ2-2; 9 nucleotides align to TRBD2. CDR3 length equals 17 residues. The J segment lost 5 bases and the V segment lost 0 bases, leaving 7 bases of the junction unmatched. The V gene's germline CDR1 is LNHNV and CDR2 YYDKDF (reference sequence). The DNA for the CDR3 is TGTGCCACCAGCAGAGACCGTAGCGGGGGCCCAACCGGGGAGCTGTTTTTT. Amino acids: CATSRDRSGGPTGELFF.

CDR3 DNA sequence: TGCAGCGGATCTTCTGGGGGGTTGGGCGAGCAGTACTTC. Translating gives CSGSSGGLGEQYF. The chain couples TRBV29-1 to TRBJ2-7; D possibly corresponds to TRBD2 (6 bases). This CDR3 is 13 amino acids long. V was cut by 7 bases and J by 6 bases, with 19 bases left in between. Germline CDR1 is SQVTM and CDR2 is ANQGSEA.

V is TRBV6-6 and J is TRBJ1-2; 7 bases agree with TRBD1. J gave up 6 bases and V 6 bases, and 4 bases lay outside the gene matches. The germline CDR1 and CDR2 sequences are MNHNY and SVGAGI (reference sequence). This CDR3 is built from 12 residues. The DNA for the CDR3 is TGTGCCAGCAGCAGGCAGGGGGATGGCTACACCTTC. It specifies CASSRQGDGYTF.

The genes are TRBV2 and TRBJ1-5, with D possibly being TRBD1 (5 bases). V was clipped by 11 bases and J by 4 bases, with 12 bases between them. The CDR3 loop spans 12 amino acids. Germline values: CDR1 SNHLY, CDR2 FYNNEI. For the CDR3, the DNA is TGTGCCGGAGCAGACAGTAATCAGCCCCAGCATTTT. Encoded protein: CAGADSNQPQHF.

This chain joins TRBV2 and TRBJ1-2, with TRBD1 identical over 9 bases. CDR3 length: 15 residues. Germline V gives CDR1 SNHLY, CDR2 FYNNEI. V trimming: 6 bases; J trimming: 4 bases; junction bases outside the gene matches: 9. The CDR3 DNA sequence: TGTGCCAGCAGCAGACCGGGACAGGGTTCCTATGGCTACACCTTC. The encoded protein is CASSRPGQGSYGYTF.

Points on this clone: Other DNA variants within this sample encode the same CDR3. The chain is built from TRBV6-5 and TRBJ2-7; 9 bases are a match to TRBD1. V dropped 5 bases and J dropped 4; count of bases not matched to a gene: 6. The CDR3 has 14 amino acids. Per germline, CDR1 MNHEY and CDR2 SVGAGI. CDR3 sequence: CASSPPGQGYEQYF. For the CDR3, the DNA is TGTGCCAGCAGTCCCCCGGGACAGGGTTACGAGCAGTACTTC.

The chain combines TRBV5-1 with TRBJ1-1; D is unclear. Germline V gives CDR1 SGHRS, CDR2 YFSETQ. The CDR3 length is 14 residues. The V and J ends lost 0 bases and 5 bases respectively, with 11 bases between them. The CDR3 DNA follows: TGCGCCAGCAGCTTGGAGGCGGGGAGGACTGAAGCTTTCTTT. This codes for CASSLEAGRTEAFF.

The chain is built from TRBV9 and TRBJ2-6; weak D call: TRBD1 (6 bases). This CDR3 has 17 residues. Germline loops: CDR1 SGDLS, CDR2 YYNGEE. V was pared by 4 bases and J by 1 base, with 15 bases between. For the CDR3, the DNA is TGTGCCAGCAGCCCTAGACAGGCGGTGTCTGGGGCCAACGTCCTGACTTTC. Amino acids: CASSPRQAVSGANVLTF.

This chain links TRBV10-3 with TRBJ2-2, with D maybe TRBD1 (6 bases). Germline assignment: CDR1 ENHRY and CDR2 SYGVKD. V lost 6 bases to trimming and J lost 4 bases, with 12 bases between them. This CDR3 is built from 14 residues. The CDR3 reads CAIRLQGSTGELFF. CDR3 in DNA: TGTGCCATCAGGTTACAGGGAAGCACCGGGGAGCTGTTTTTT.

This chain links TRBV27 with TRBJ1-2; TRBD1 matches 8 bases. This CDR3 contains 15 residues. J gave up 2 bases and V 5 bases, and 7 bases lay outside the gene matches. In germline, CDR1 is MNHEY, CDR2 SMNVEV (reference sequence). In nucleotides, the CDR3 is TGTGCCAGCAGTCCAGGGACAGGCTGGAACTATGGCTACACCTTC. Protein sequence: CASSPGTGWNYGYTF.

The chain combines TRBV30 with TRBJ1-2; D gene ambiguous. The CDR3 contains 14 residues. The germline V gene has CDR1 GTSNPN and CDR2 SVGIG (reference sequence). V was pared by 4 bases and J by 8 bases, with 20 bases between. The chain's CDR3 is CAWISLRVPRGYTF. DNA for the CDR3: TGTGCCTGGATTAGCCTGCGGGTCCCGAGGGGCTACACCTTC.

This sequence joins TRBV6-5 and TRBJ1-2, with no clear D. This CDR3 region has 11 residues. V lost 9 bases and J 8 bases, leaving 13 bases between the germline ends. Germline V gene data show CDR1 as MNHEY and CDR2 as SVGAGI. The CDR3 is CASRVAGGYTF. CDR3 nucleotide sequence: TGTGCCAGTCGAGTCGCCGGGGGCTACACCTTC.

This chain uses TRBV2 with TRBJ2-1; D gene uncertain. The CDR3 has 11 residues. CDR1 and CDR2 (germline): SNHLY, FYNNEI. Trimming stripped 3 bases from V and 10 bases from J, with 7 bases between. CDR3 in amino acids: CASSERLEQFF. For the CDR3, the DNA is TGTGCCAGCAGTGAGCGTCTGGAGCAGTTCTTC.

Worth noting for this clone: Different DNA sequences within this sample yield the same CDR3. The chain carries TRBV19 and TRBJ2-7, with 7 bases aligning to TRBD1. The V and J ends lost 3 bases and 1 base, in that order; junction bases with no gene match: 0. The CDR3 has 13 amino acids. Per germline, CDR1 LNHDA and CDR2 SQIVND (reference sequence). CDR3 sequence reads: CASSMGQSYEQYF. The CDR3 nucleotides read TGTGCCAGTAGTATGGGACAGTCCTACGAGCAGTACTTC.

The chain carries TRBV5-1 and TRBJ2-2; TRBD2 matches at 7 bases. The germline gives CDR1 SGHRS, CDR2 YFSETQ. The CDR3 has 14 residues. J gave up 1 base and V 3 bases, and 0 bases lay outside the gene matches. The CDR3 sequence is CASSSSGNTGELFF. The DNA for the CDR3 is TGCGCCAGCAGCTCTAGCGGGAACACCGGGGAGCTGTTTTTT. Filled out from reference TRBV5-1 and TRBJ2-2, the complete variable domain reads KAGVTQTPRYLIKTRGQQVTLSCSPISGHRSVSWYQQTPGQGLQFLFEYFSETQRNKGNFPGRFSGRQFSNSRSEMNVSTLELGDSALYLCASSSSGNTGELFFGEGSRLTVL.

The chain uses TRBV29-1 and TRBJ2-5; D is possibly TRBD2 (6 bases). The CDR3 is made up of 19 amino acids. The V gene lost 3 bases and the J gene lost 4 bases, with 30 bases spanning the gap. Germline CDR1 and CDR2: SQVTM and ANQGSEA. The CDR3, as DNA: TGCAGCGTTGATGCGTCCCGGGCTGAAGGGCGGAGGGCGCTAGAGACCCAGTACTTC. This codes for CSVDASRAEGRRALETQYF.

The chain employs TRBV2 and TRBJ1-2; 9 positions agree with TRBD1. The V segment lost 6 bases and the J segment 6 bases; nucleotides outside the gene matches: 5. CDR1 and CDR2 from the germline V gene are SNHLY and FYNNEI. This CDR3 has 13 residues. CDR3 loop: CASRGQGKDGYTF. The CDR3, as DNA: TGTGCCAGCAGGGGACAGGGTAAAGATGGCTACACCTTC.

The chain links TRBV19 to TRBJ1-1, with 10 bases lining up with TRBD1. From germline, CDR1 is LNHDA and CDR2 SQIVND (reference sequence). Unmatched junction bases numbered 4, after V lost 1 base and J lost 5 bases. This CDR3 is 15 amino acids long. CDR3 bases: TGTGCCAGTAGTATAGTGGGACAGGGGAAAACTGAAGCTTTCTTT. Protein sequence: CASSIVGQGKTEAFF. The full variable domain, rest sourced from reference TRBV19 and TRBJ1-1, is DGGITQSPKYLFRKEGQNVTLSCEQNLNHDAMYWYRQDPGQGLRLIYYSQIVNDFQKGDIAEGYSVSREKKESFPLTVTSAQKNPTAFYLCASSIVGQGKTEAFFGQGTRLTVV.

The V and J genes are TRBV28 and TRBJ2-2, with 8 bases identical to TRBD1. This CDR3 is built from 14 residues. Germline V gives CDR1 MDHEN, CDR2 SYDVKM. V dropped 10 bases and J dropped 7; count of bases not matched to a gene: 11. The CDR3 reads CATSGTGTNGELFF. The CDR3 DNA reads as TGTGCCACCTCCGGGACAGGTACTAACGGGGAGCTGTTTTTT.

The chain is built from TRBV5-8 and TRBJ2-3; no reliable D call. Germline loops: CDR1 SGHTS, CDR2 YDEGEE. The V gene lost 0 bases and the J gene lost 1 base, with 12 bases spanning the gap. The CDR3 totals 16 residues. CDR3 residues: CASSLDGTSGTDTQYF. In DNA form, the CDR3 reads TGTGCCAGCAGCTTGGACGGTACGTCGGGCACAGATACGCAGTATTTT. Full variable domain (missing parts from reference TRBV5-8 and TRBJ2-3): EAGVTQSPTHLIKTRGQQATLRCSPISGHTSVYWYQQALGLGLQFLLWYDEGEERNRGNFPPRFSGRQFPNYSSELNVNALELEDSALYLCASSLDGTSGTDTQYFGPGTRLTVL.